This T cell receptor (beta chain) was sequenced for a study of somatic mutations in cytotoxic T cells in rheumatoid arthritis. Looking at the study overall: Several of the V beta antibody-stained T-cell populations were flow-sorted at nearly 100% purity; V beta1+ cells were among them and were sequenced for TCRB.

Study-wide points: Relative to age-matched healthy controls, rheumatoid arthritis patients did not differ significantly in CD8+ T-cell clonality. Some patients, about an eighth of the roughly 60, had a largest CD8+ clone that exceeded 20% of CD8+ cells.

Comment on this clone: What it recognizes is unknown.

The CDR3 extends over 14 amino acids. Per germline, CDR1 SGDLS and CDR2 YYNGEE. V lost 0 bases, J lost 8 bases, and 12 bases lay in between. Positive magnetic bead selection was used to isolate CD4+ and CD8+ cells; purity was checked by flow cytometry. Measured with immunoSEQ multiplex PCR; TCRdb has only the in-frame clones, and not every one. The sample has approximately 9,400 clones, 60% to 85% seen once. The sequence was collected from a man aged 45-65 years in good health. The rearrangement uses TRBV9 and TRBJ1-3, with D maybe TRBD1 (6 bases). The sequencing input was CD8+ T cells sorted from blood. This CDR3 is CASSVVEGGDTIYF. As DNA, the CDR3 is TGTGCCAGCAGCGTAGTGGAAGGGGGAGACACCATATATTTT.